This TCR beta chain is drawn from a study of blood T cell repertoires in COVID-19. For the study at large: From the United States, Italy and Spain came samples of acute and convalescent COVID-19. In each case, the material was cDNA or gDNA derived from T cells, B-cell-depleted T cells, or PBMCs.

Source study methods: How many nucleated cells were present was estimated from reference gene primer amplification. Here immunoSEQ multiplex PCR was the method, and the copy in TCRdb shows in-frame clones only, minus some. V and J calls and clone size are as listed in that table; D and trimming were resolved from the DNA. This sample has around 93,000 clones, with around 80% found just once. The junction had 5 bases not matched to a gene; V was cut back by 5 bases and J by 4 bases. CDR1 and CDR2 (germline): SEHNR, FQNEAQ (reference sequence). The CDR3 is 14 residues long. This chain uses TRBV7-9 with TRBJ1-1; 9 nucleotides align to TRBD1. What was sequenced was peripheral blood. This TCR derives from a man older than 75 with acute or convalescent COVID-19. In nucleotides, the CDR3 is TGTGCCAGCAGCGCCGACAGGGGGTTCACTGAAGCTTTCTTT. It codes for CASSADRGFTEAFF.